The 25 T cell receptor beta chains in this list originate from one sample, sequenced in a study of T cells after posttransplantation cyclophosphamide. The method was immunoSEQ multiplex PCR; TCRdb's version includes in-frame clones alone and lacks a portion of them. The specimen has some 11,000 clones, none found just once. Treatment was busulfan-fludarabine conditioning, a marrow graft, and cyclophosphamide on days +3 and +4. The source was PBMCs, collected after allogeneic stem cell transplant with posttransplant cyclophosphamide. These receptors were taken from a female patient between 40 and 55 years old who received an allogeneic stem cell transplant from a related donor, was CMV-positive, and had acute GVHD only. The T cells may partly be graft donor cells.

There are many counts of this clone. V is TRBV2 and J is TRBJ2-7; D is possibly TRBD1 (6 bases). This CDR3 is built from 15 residues. V lost 4 bases and J 0 bases, leaving 13 bases between the germline ends. Germline CDR1 reads SNHLY; CDR2 reads FYNNEI. CDR3 in DNA: TGTGCCAGCAGTGGGGCAGGGGAGAGCTCCTACGAGCAGTACTTC. Protein sequence: CASSGAGESSYEQYF. Together with reference TRBV2 and TRBJ2-7, the CDR3 gives the full variable domain: EPEVTQTPSHQVTQMGQEVILRCVPISNHLYFYWYRQILGQKVEFLVSFYNNEISEKSEIFDDQFSVERPDGSNFTLKIRSTKLEDSAMYFCASSGAGESSYEQYFGPGTRLTVT.

The table lists this clone with many counts. The chain has TRBV2 and TRBJ1-3, with D perhaps TRBD1 (6 bases). Trimming pared 4 bases from V and 0 bases from J, leaving 10 bases between. Looked up from germline, CDR1 is SNHLY and CDR2 is FYNNEI. The CDR3 is 15 amino acids. This chain's CDR3 is CASSGDTSSGNTIYF. The CDR3 DNA reads TGTGCCAGCAGTGGGGACACTAGCTCTGGAAACACCATATATTTT.

The chain carries TRBV30 and TRBJ2-1, with 9 bases identical to TRBD1. CDR1 is GTSNPN and CDR2 is SVGIG in the germline V gene (reference sequence). The CDR3 is 13 amino acids. The V gene end was trimmed by 4 bases and the J gene end by 9 bases; junction bases not matched to a gene: 7. CDR3 sequence: CAWIRQGEGEQFF. DNA of the CDR3: TGTGCCTGGATTCGACAGGGGGAGGGTGAGCAGTTCTTC.

This clone appeared many times. The chain carries TRBV30 and TRBJ1-2; possibly TRBD1 for D (5 bases). The germline V gene encodes CDR1 GTSNPN and CDR2 SVGIG (reference sequence). The CDR3 is 12 amino acids. The V gene lost 7 bases and the J gene lost 0 bases, with 9 bases spanning the gap. CDR3 in amino acids: CASSTANYGYTF. The CDR3 DNA is TGTGCCTCATCGACAGCTAACTATGGCTACACCTTC. The whole variable domain, remainder taken from reference TRBV30 and TRBJ1-2, is SQTIHQWPATLVQPVGSPLSLECTVEGTSNPNLYWYRQAAGRGLQLLFYSVGIGQISSEVPQNLSASRPQDRQFILSSKKLLLSDSGFYLCASSTANYGYTFGSGTRLTVV.

This clone was counted ten times or more. The chain is built from TRBV11-1 and TRBJ2-1, with D possibly being TRBD2 (7 bases). The CDR3 has 14 residues. Germline CDR1 reads SGHAT; CDR2 reads FQDESV (reference sequence). Trimming took off 5 bases at V and 7 bases at J, with 15 bases between the two ends. Written as DNA, the CDR3 is TGTGCCAGCAGCCCTCGGGGAGGGGGGAATGAGCAGTTCTTC. This encodes CASSPRGGGNEQFF.

This clone was seen repeatedly, ten times or more. The CDR3 protein is CASSLEGEGDTEAFF. DNA of the CDR3: TGTGCCAGCAGCCTCGAGGGGGAGGGGGACACTGAAGCTTTCTTT. The V and J genes are TRBV9 and TRBJ1-1; weak D call: TRBD1 (6 bases). The CDR3 runs 15 residues. V was trimmed by 4 bases and J by 3 bases, leaving 16 bases between them. CDR1 and CDR2 from the germline V gene are SGDLS and YYNGEE.

Only a few counts were recorded for this clone. The chain joins TRBV11-2 to TRBJ2-2, with 13 bases aligning to TRBD2. After removal of 8 bases from V and 7 bases from J, the junction contained 1 base not matched to a gene. Germline V gene data show CDR1 as SGHAT and CDR2 as FQNNGV. This CDR3 contains 13 residues. CDR3 sequence: CASWTSGGGELFF. For the CDR3, the DNA is TGTGCCAGCTGGACTAGCGGGGGCGGGGAGCTGTTTTTT.

This clone was detected ten times or more. CDR3 amino acids: CASSRGTGGNSPLHF. The CDR3 DNA is TGTGCCAGCTCGCGCGGGACAGGGGGTAATTCACCCCTCCACTTT. The chain couples TRBV18 to TRBJ1-6; TRBD1 matches at 11 bases. The junction had 4 bases not matched to a gene; V was cut back by 6 bases and J by 6 bases. The CDR3 is made up of 15 amino acids. The germline V gene has CDR1 KGHSH and CDR2 LQKENI.

This clone was recorded many times. The chain joins TRBV19 to TRBJ2-4; 9 nucleotides agree with TRBD2. Germline CDR1 reads LNHDA; CDR2 reads SQIVND (reference sequence). The J segment lost 13 bases and the V segment lost 1 base, leaving 5 bases of the junction unmatched. The CDR3 loop spans 13 amino acids. CDR3 DNA sequence: TGTGCCAGTAGTATAGCCCTAGCGGGGTCACAGTACTTC. This codes for CASSIALAGSQYF.

In this sample, this clone is medium-sized. This chain uses TRBV5-4 with TRBJ2-5; 8 positions agree with TRBD2. The CDR3 runs 14 residues. V shed 4 bases, J shed 2 bases, and the junction held 4 bases outside the gene matches. Germline CDR1 is SGHNT and CDR2 is YYREEE (reference sequence). For the CDR3, the DNA is TGTGCCAGCAGCCCGGGACTAGATCAAGAGACCCAGTACTTC. Translation gives CASSPGLDQETQYF. Using reference TRBV5-4 and TRBJ2-5 for the parts outside the CDR3, the full variable domain is ETGVTQSPTHLIKTRGQQVTLRCSSQSGHNTVSWYQQALGQGPQFIFQYYREEENGRGNFPPRFSGLQFPNYSSELNVNALELDDSALYLCASSPGLDQETQYFGPGTRLLVL.

There are many counts of this clone. The V call is TRBV30, the J call TRBJ1-5; D might be TRBD1 (5 bases). The CDR3 length is 13 residues. Germline V gene lookup returns CDR1 GTSNPN and CDR2 SVGIG (reference sequence). The V end lost 2 bases, the J end lost 0 bases, and 5 bases lay between the germline ends. The DNA for the CDR3 is TGTGCCTGGAGTAGGGGTAGCAATCAGCCCCAGCATTTT. This sequence encodes CAWSRGSNQPQHF. Full variable domain (missing parts from reference TRBV30 and TRBJ1-5): SQTIHQWPATLVQPVGSPLSLECTVEGTSNPNLYWYRQAAGRGLQLLFYSVGIGQISSEVPQNLSASRPQDRQFILSSKKLLLSDSGFYLCAWSRGSNQPQHFGDGTRLSIL.

This clone was found many times. The chain recombines TRBV6-1 with TRBJ2-7; 7 positions match TRBD2. The germline CDR1 and CDR2 sequences are MNHNS and SASEGT. CDR3 size: 18 residues. The V and J ends lost 2 bases and 1 base, in that order; junction bases with no gene match: 14. CDR3 nucleotide sequence: TGTGCCAGCAGTGAATTCCCTGTTGGTGGCGGGGGTTCCTACGAGCAGTACGTC. This sequence encodes CASSEFPVGGGGSYEQYV.

This clone was observed at least ten times. The V gene is TRBV21-1, the J gene TRBJ1-5; TRBD1, the D gene given by the table, was not confirmed from the DNA. TRBV21-1 is an annotated pseudogene. The CDR3 covers 16 residues. The CDR3 is CASSKVWQGSLQPQHF. CDR3 bases: TGTGCCAGCAGCAAAGTTTGGCAGGGTAGCCTTCAGCCCCAGCATTTT.

This clone was observed a few times. The V call is TRBV7-3, the J call TRBJ2-3, with 10 nucleotides matching TRBD1. From germline, CDR1 is SGHTA and CDR2 FQGTGA. The CDR3 sequence is 14 residues long. J gave up 4 bases and V 5 bases, and 3 bases lay outside the gene matches. The CDR3 sequence: CASSPTGGADTQYF. For the CDR3, the DNA is TGTGCCAGCAGCCCGACAGGGGGCGCAGATACGCAGTATTTT.

This clone showed up many times. The V call is TRBV11-2, the J call TRBJ2-7; possibly TRBD1 for D (6 bases). CDR1 is SGHAT and CDR2 is FQNNGV in the germline V gene. Trimming stripped 5 bases from V and 3 bases from J, with 20 bases between. This CDR3 region has 16 residues. In DNA, the CDR3 is TGTGCCAGCAGCCCGAATAGTGGGGCAGGGGTCTACGAGCAGTACGTC. This gives the protein CASSPNSGAGVYEQYV.

This clone was observed at least ten times. This chain uses TRBV18 with TRBJ1-4; D gene unclear. V was trimmed by 1 base and J by 8 bases, leaving 11 bases between them. Germline CDR1 reads KGHSH; CDR2 reads LQKENI. The CDR3 has 14 residues. CDR3 protein: CASSPQPTEEKLFF. The DNA of the CDR3 is TGTGCCAGCTCACCACAACCCACCGAGGAAAAACTGTTTTTT.

Ten or more counts support this clone. The rearrangement links TRBV5-8 to TRBJ1-6, with 9 positions matching TRBD1. J gave up 3 bases and V 3 bases, and 4 bases lay outside the gene matches. The germline gives CDR1 SGHTS, CDR2 YDEGEE. The CDR3 length is 16 residues. The CDR3 sequence is CASSYWGQGYNSPLHF. DNA of the CDR3: TGTGCCAGCAGCTATTGGGGACAGGGCTATAATTCACCCCTCCACTTT.

This clone showed up many times. The chain carries TRBV12-5 and TRBJ1-4, with D possibly matching TRBD1 (5 bases). The germline V and J ends were trimmed by 7 bases and 1 base, with 13 bases remaining between them. This CDR3 contains 15 residues. Germline assignment: CDR1 LGHNT and CDR2 FRNRAP. The CDR3 sequence: CASAENGGTNEKLFF. In nucleotides, the CDR3 is TGTGCTAGTGCTGAGAACGGGGGAACTAATGAAAAACTGTTTTTT.

There are many counts of this clone. The chain recombines TRBV19 with TRBJ1-4, with D maybe TRBD1 (6 bases). V shed 6 bases and J shed 5 bases, with 16 bases lying between them. This CDR3 has 15 amino acids. Germline CDR1 is LNHDA and CDR2 is SQIVND (reference sequence). CDR3 DNA: TGTGCCAGTAGACCCTCGACAGGCGCAAATGAAAAACTGTTTTTT. Its translation: CASRPSTGANEKLFF.

This clone appeared many times. This sequence joins TRBV20-1 and TRBJ2-3, with D possibly TRBD1 on 6 matching bases. Trimming shortened V by 6 bases and J by 10 bases, and 14 bases separated the two germline ends. Germline V gene sequence: CDR1 DFQATT, CDR2 SNEGSKA (reference sequence). The CDR3 extends over 11 amino acids. This CDR3 reads CSALKGVAQYF. The CDR3 nucleotides read TGCAGTGCGCTGAAGGGGGTCGCGCAGTATTTT.

Ten or more counts support this clone. The chain joins TRBV11-3 to TRBJ1-3, with D possibly being TRBD1 (5 bases). The germline V and J ends were trimmed by 1 base and 0 bases, with 7 bases remaining between them. CDR1 and CDR2 (germline): SGHNT, YENEEA. This CDR3 contains 15 residues. CDR3 in amino acids: CASSLGQSSGNTIYF. Written as DNA, the CDR3 is TGTGCCAGCAGCTTAGGACAGAGCTCTGGAAACACCATATATTTT.

Within the sample, this clone is medium-sized. This rearrangement joins TRBV27 to TRBJ1-2; D might be TRBD1 (6 bases). This CDR3 contains 15 residues. Trimming removed 4 bases at V and 7 bases at J, with 19 bases between. In germline, CDR1 is MNHEY, CDR2 SMNVEV (reference sequence). CDR3 region: CASSSYAGASSGYTF. The CDR3 nucleotides are TGTGCCAGCAGTTCATACGCAGGGGCTTCTAGTGGCTACACCTTC.

This clone was seen at least ten times. CDR3 in DNA: TGCGCCAGCAGTGAGTTCCCACAGGATAACTATGGCTACACCTTC. It is translated as CASSEFPQDNYGYTF. V and J are TRBV10-2 and TRBJ1-2, with D possibly being TRBD1 (5 bases). Trimming took 1 base from V and 1 from J, leaving 10 bases between them. Germline values: CDR1 WSHSY, CDR2 SAAADI. This CDR3 spans 15 amino acids.

Only a few counts were recorded for this clone. The rearrangement uses TRBV5-5 and TRBJ2-3; D gene ambiguous. The CDR3 length is 14 residues. V lost 2 bases and J 0 bases, leaving 7 bases between the germline ends. Looked up from germline, CDR1 is SGHKS and CDR2 is YYEKEE (reference sequence). CDR3 amino acids: CASSFQVSTDTQYF. CDR3 sequence (DNA): TGTGCCAGCAGCTTTCAGGTTAGCACAGATACGCAGTATTTT.

This clone showed up many times. The V call is TRBV7-6, the J call TRBJ1-1, with 11 bases that match TRBD1. The length of the CDR3 is 16 residues. Germline V gene sequence: CDR1 SGHVS, CDR2 FNYEAQ. V lost 5 bases and J lost 7; bases outside the gene matches: 12. The CDR3 bases are TGTGCCAGCAGCCCGGGGACAGGGGGACATATAAGTGAAGCTTTCTTT. It codes for CASSPGTGGHISEAFF.